The 8 T cell receptor beta chains listed next were all sequenced from one sample in a study of identical twins. TCRdb ran MiXCR on the 5' RACE reads and lists one entry per CDR3 protein. The table includes approximately 500,000 distinct CDR3 sequences, approximately 24% detected once. The data were also submitted as part of a second study, on T cells expressing NK-cell markers.

Input material: CD4+ T cells sorted from blood. Receptors originate from a young woman in good health.

This rearrangement joins TRBV6-2 or TRBV6-3 to TRBJ2-5; D call uncertain. V was clipped by 2 bases and J by 4 bases, with 14 bases between them. This CDR3 comprises 15 residues. Germline V gene lookup returns CDR1 MNHEY and CDR2 SVGEGT. CDR3 sequence reads: CASSYAESAGETQYF. The CDR3 nucleotides read TGTGCCAGCAGTTACGCAGAGAGTGCCGGAGAGACCCAGTACTTC.

This clonotype was detected only a few times. The chain combines TRBV12-3 or TRBV12-4 with TRBJ2-5; 11 nucleotides align to TRBD2. The CDR3 runs 13 residues. J lost 14 bases, V lost 6 bases, and 11 bases had no gene match. This CDR3 reads CASRERLAGPRYF. CDR3 bases: TGTGCCAGCAGGGAGAGACTAGCGGGGCCCCGATACTTC.

This clonotype was observed a few times. The chain links TRBV20-1 to TRBJ1-6, with D maybe TRBD1 (6 bases). Germline CDR1 and CDR2: DFQATT and SNEGSKA (reference sequence). The V gene lost 5 bases and the J gene lost 4 bases, with 12 bases spanning the gap. This CDR3 contains 14 residues. DNA of the CDR3: TGCAGTGCTCGACAGGCTCTTTATAATTCACCCCTCCACTTT. Translation gives CSARQALYNSPLHF.

The chain combines TRBV25-1 with TRBJ1-5; no definite D call. The length of the CDR3 is 14 residues. Trimming stripped 4 bases from V and 3 bases from J, with 10 bases between. Germline CDR1 and CDR2: MGHDK and SYGVNS. The CDR3 region is CASSVWQTNQPQHF. The CDR3 nucleotides read TGTGCCAGCAGTGTTTGGCAAACCAATCAGCCCCAGCATTTT.

The chain is built from TRBV7-8 and TRBJ2-7, with 9 nucleotides matching TRBD1. V was clipped by 5 bases and J by 6 bases; unmatched bases: 5. This CDR3 is 13 amino acids long. CDR1 is SGHVS and CDR2 is FQNEAQ in the germline V gene. DNA of the CDR3: TGTGCCAGCAGCATGGGACAGGGAGGCGAGCAGTACTTC. Translation gives CASSMGQGGEQYF. Using reference TRBV7-8 and TRBJ2-7 for the parts outside the CDR3, the full variable domain is GAGVSQSPRYKVAKRGQDVALRCDPISGHVSLFWYQQALGQGPEFLTYFQNEAQLDKSGLPSDRFFAERPEGSVSTLKIQRTQQEDSAVYLCASSMGQGGEQYFGPGTRLTVT.

The genes are TRBV4-3 and TRBJ1-2; TRBD1 is a possible D gene (5 bases). V lost 0 bases to trimming and J lost 2 bases, with 10 bases between them. The CDR3 consists of 15 residues. Germline assignment: CDR1 LGHNA and CDR2 YSLEER. The CDR3 here is CASSQDRGENYGYTF. CDR3 coding DNA: TGCGCCAGCAGCCAAGATAGGGGAGAAAACTATGGCTACACCTTC.

Many counts were recorded for this clonotype. The rearrangement joins TRBV5-1 to TRBJ2-7; TRBD1 is a possible D gene (6 bases). CDR1 SGHRS and CDR2 YFSETQ come from the germline V gene. Trimming took off 7 bases at V and 0 bases at J, with 11 bases between the two ends. This CDR3 has 13 residues. For the CDR3, the DNA is TGCGCCAGCTCCAGGGGCAGCTCCTACGAGCAGTACTTC. Its translation is CASSRGSSYEQYF.

This clonotype was recorded a few times. The chain couples TRBV12-3 or TRBV12-4 to TRBJ2-3, with a tentative D call TRBD1 (6 bases). Trimming shortened V by 5 bases and J by 3 bases, and 12 bases separated the two germline ends. The CDR3 is 14 amino acids. The CDR3 DNA follows: TGTGCCAGCAGTAGGGACAAGGGGACAGATACGCAGTATTTT. It specifies CASSRDKGTDTQYF.